This entry is about one T cell receptor beta chain. Its antigen is undetermined. This sample was taken from a study of response to subunit inactivated influenza vaccine. Overall study findings and caveats: Authors proposed each seasonal influenza vaccination draws in few new T cells.

Germline V gives CDR1 SGHRS, CDR2 YFSETQ. V shed 4 bases and J shed 5 bases, with 13 bases lying between them. This CDR3 comprises 14 residues. MiXCR was run by TCRdb on the RT-PCR reads, yielding one entry per CDR3 protein. The profile covers about 480,000 distinct CDR3 sequences, with around 9.9% appearing a single time and roughly 12% taken by the ten largest. J is TRBJ2-1 and V is TRBV5-1; D gene ambiguous. This TCR was sampled from a man aged 50 to 60 who received an inactivated influenza vaccine. The specimen was PBMCs from blood, collected about 40 days after vaccination. The CDR3 DNA follows: TGCGCCAGCAGCAAAGCCGGGTTAAACAATGAGCAGTTCTTC. Protein: CASSKAGLNNEQFF.